The 23 T cell receptor beta chains presented below share a single source sample, sequenced in a study of regulatory T cells in long-lasting Graves disease. Time point indicated: newly diagnosed GD, antithyroid drugs for less than 3 months. Construction of the TCR library relied on RNA isolated from PBMCs. Building the TCR beta libraries relied on iRepertoire HTBI primers, and CDR3 regions underwent Arm-PCR. TCRdb recomputed calls from the multiplex PCR reads with MiXCR, one row per CDR3 protein. This sample yields over 450,000 distinct CDR3 sequences, of which 12% are seen a single time; approximately 9.6% belongs to the top ten. In addition, the sample was reused for a study of T cells in Graves' hyperthyroidism and ophthalmopathy.

Material: peripheral blood mononuclear cells (PBMCs), obtained at new diagnosis, from a patient treated with antithyroid drugs. The origin of the receptors is a woman aged 30 to 39 with Graves disease.

This clonotype was detected ten times or more. CDR3 region: CASSPQRLAGGDEQFF. The CDR3 bases are TGTGCCAGCAGCCCGCAAAGACTAGCGGGAGGGGATGAGCAGTTCTTC. The rearrangement uses TRBV7-2 and TRBJ2-1; 14 bases agree with TRBD2. Trimming cost V 5 bases and J 8 bases; bases outside gene matches: 8. In germline, CDR1 is SGHTA, CDR2 FQGNSA. This CDR3 has 16 residues.

This clonotype appeared many times. The genes are TRBV7-8 and TRBJ1-6; a weak D match, TRBD1 (5 bases). CDR1 and CDR2 (germline): SGHVS, FQNEAQ. Deletions cut 5 bases from V and 3 bases from J, with 11 bases between. The CDR3 extends over 15 amino acids. CDR3 loop: CASSLGPFYNSPLHF. The CDR3 nucleotides read TGTGCCAGCAGCCTGGGACCGTTCTATAATTCACCCCTCCACTTT.

The sample holds a few counts of this clonotype. The J gene is TRBJ2-2, the V gene TRBV7-6, with D unclear. Trimming took 3 bases from V and 5 from J, leaving 10 bases between them. CDR3 size: 14 residues. Germline CDR1 and CDR2: SGHVS and FNYEAQ. As DNA, the CDR3 is TGTGCCAGCAGCTTTGGGCAGGCGACCGGGGAGCTGTTTTTT. Protein: CASSFGQATGELFF.

This sequence joins TRBV30 and TRBJ1-5, with D maybe TRBD1 (6 bases). The CDR3 spans 14 residues. Germline values: CDR1 GTSNPN, CDR2 SVGIG (reference sequence). Trimming pared 2 bases from V and 7 bases from J, leaving 15 bases between. CDR3 residues: CAWSRGGYRQPQHF. CDR3 sequence (DNA): TGTGCCTGGAGTCGCGGGGGCTATAGGCAGCCCCAGCATTTT.

This clonotype was detected ten times or more. This rearrangement joins TRBV10-3 to TRBJ1-1; no definite D call. V was shortened by 4 bases and J by 4 bases, with 10 bases between the two germline ends. Per germline, CDR1 ENHRY and CDR2 SYGVKD. The CDR3 covers 13 residues. The CDR3 sequence: CAISVELTTEAFF. The CDR3 nucleotides are TGTGCCATCAGTGTGGAATTGACCACTGAAGCTTTCTTT.

Many counts were recorded for this clonotype. The CDR3 loop reads CASSLRGAHTDTQYF. In nucleotides, the CDR3 is TGTGCCAGCAGCTTACGGGGGGCCCACACAGATACGCAGTATTTT. The J gene is TRBJ2-3, the V gene TRBV7-2, with D maybe TRBD2 (7 bases). Germline V gene data show CDR1 as SGHTA and CDR2 as FQGNSA. CDR3 length equals 15 residues. V was pared by 2 bases and J by 2 bases, with 11 bases between. Full variable domain (rest looked up from reference TRBV7-2 and TRBJ2-3): GAGVSQSPSNKVTEKGKDVELRCDPISGHTALYWYRQSLGQGLEFLIYFQGNSAPDKSGLPSDRFSAERTGGSVSTLTIQRTQQEDSAVYLCASSLRGAHTDTQYFGPGTRLTVL.

This clonotype was observed a handful of times. The chain is built from TRBV4-3 and TRBJ2-1; TRBD2 agrees at 7 bases. J lost 6 bases, V lost 2 bases, and 1 base had no gene match. Per the germline V gene, CDR1 is LGHNA and CDR2 is YSLEER. CDR3 length: 13 amino acids. This CDR3 is CASSQWTSNEQFF. The CDR3 nucleotides are TGCGCCAGCAGCCAATGGACTAGCAATGAGCAGTTCTTC.

This clonotype was picked up many times. As DNA, the CDR3 is TGCAGTGCTAGAGACTGGGACAGGGAGGGCACTGAAGCTTTCTTT. Its protein is CSARDWDREGTEAFF. V gene TRBV20-1 combines with J gene TRBJ1-1; 9 bases are shared with TRBD1. The germline V gene has CDR1 DFQATT and CDR2 SNEGSKA (reference sequence). Unmatched junction bases numbered 6, after V lost 0 bases and J lost 4 bases. The CDR3 sequence is 15 residues long.

This clonotype was seen ten or more times. The rearrangement joins TRBV7-9 to TRBJ2-3; D perhaps matches TRBD2 (7 bases). The CDR3 spans 17 residues. Germline CDR1 reads SEHNR; CDR2 reads FQNEAQ (reference sequence). With 6 bases removed from V and 0 bases from J, the gap between germline ends came to 19 bases. CDR3 sequence (DNA): TGTGCCAGCAGATCAACGACAGGACTAGGGAGCACAGATACGCAGTATTTT. Its translation is CASRSTTGLGSTDTQYF.

This clonotype was picked up many times. V and J are TRBV11-2 and TRBJ1-2; TRBD1 matches 11 bases. Germline values: CDR1 SGHAT, CDR2 FQNNGV. J was trimmed by 4 bases and V by 5 bases; bases with no gene match: 9. CDR3 length: 16 amino acids. The CDR3 here is CASSPGQGAGVYGYTF. The CDR3 DNA reads as TGTGCCAGCAGCCCCGGACAGGGGGCTGGTGTCTATGGCTACACCTTC.

This clonotype came up a few times. This chain uses TRBV15 with TRBJ2-7; maybe TRBD2 (6 bases). The V and J ends lost 5 bases and 3 bases respectively, with 11 bases between them. Germline V gene sequence: CDR1 LNHNV, CDR2 YYDKDF (reference sequence). The CDR3 covers 13 residues. The CDR3 loop is CATSGGKLYEQYF. The CDR3 coding sequence is TGTGCCACCAGCGGGGGGAAACTCTACGAGCAGTACTTC.

The sample holds a few counts of this clonotype. The gene calls are TRBV19 and TRBJ2-1; 9 bases align to TRBD1. The CDR3 runs to 16 residues. Losses at the gene ends were 3 bases for V and 3 bases for J; bases not matched to a gene: 6. Germline lookup yields CDR1 LNHDA and CDR2 SQIVND (reference sequence). The CDR3 DNA sequence: TGTGCCAGTAGTATGAAAGGGACAGGGTTCTACAATGAGCAGTTCTTC. This codes for CASSMKGTGFYNEQFF. Using reference TRBV19 and TRBJ2-1 for the parts outside the CDR3, the full variable domain is DGGITQSPKYLFRKEGQNVTLSCEQNLNHDAMYWYRQDPGQGLRLIYYSQIVNDFQKGDIAEGYSVSREKKESFPLTVTSAQKNPTAFYLCASSMKGTGFYNEQFFGPGTRLTVL.

At least ten counts were recorded for this clonotype. This sequence joins TRBV4-1 and TRBJ2-3; D not certain. Germline lookup yields CDR1 MGHRA and CDR2 YSYEKL. The V end was cut by 4 bases, the J end by 4 bases, with 9 bases between. The CDR3 sequence is 13 residues long. The CDR3 coding sequence is TGCGCCAGCAGCCCTCCAGACGCAGATACGCAGTATTTT. Translation gives CASSPPDADTQYF.

The chain recombines TRBV29-1 with TRBJ2-5, with TRBD1 matching over 8 bases. Germline V CDR1 and CDR2: SQVTM, ANQGSEA. The CDR3 has 17 residues. Trimming cost V 3 bases and J 5 bases; bases outside gene matches: 17. This CDR3 reads CSVDGMGTGLNMETQYF. The CDR3 DNA reads as TGCAGCGTTGACGGTATGGGGACAGGCCTGAATATGGAGACCCAGTACTTC.

This chain joins TRBV3-1 and TRBJ2-3; D not certain. Trimming cost V 3 bases and J 5 bases, with 12 bases left between them. The CDR3 length is 14 residues. Germline lookup yields CDR1 LGHDT and CDR2 YNNKEL (reference sequence). CDR3 sequence reads: CASSHRALRDTQYF. DNA of the CDR3: TGTGCCAGCAGCCACCGGGCCTTGCGAGATACGCAGTATTTT.

This clonotype was detected a few times. The genes are TRBV20-1 and TRBJ2-1; D may be TRBD1 or TRBD2 (5 bases each). Per the germline V gene, CDR1 is DFQATT and CDR2 is SNEGSKA (reference sequence). V dropped 1 base and J dropped 7 bases, with 11 bases sitting between them. CDR3 length equals 13 residues. The DNA for the CDR3 is TGCAGTGCTAGAGGTGGGGGTTTTAATGAGCAGTTCTTC. Translating it yields CSARGGGFNEQFF.

This clonotype showed up just a few times. The genes are TRBV19 and TRBJ2-7, with TRBD1 matching over 7 bases. CDR1 and CDR2 (germline): LNHDA, SQIVND (reference sequence). The V segment lost 4 bases and the J segment 6 bases; nucleotides outside the gene matches: 15. CDR3 length equals 16 residues. In DNA, the CDR3 is TGTGCCAGTAGTACGTATACAGGGGAGTTAGGTAGCGAGCAGTACTTC. It yields the protein CASSTYTGELGSEQYF.

This clonotype has ten or more counts. The V and J genes are TRBV11-2 and TRBJ2-3, with 10 bases lining up with TRBD1. This CDR3 comprises 15 residues. Germline assignment: CDR1 SGHAT and CDR2 FQNNGV. The V gene end was trimmed by 3 bases and the J gene end by 3 bases; junction bases not matched to a gene: 3. The CDR3 nucleotides read TGTGCCAGCAGCTTGGGGACAGGGGTGACAGATACGCAGTATTTT. Residues: CASSLGTGVTDTQYF.

In this sample, this clonotype turned up many times. This chain uses TRBV2 with TRBJ1-6; 8 bases align to TRBD1. The CDR3 is made up of 14 amino acids. CDR1 and CDR2 (germline): SNHLY, FYNNEI. V shed 5 bases and J 10 bases; nucleotides not matched to a gene: 7. The CDR3: CASSFDRGGSPLHF. CDR3 nucleotide sequence: TGTGCCAGCAGTTTCGACAGGGGTGGATCACCCCTCCACTTT.

This clonotype came up many times. The V gene is TRBV6-2 or TRBV6-3, the J gene TRBJ2-3, with TRBD2 identical over 10 bases. CDR1 is MNHEY and CDR2 is SVGEGT in the germline V gene. The ends lost 2 bases at V and 6 bases at J; junction bases unmatched: 11. The CDR3 consists of 17 residues. This CDR3 reads CASSYRTSGTRGDTQYF. The CDR3, as DNA: TGTGCCAGCAGTTACCGCACTAGCGGGACCAGAGGGGATACGCAGTATTTT.

This clonotype was recorded many times. J is TRBJ2-7 and V is TRBV27; tentatively, D is TRBD2 (6 bases). V was trimmed by 3 bases and J by 4 bases, leaving 10 bases between them. Germline lookup yields CDR1 MNHEY and CDR2 SMNVEV (reference sequence). The CDR3 has 13 amino acids. Here the CDR3 reads CASSFMEGYEQYF. The CDR3 nucleotides are TGTGCCAGCAGTTTCATGGAGGGATACGAGCAGTACTTC.

This clonotype was detected ten times or more. The chain employs TRBV7-2 and TRBJ2-1; 8 bases agree with TRBD1. Germline lookup yields CDR1 SGHTA and CDR2 FQGNSA. The CDR3 length is 15 residues. V lost 4 bases to trimming and J lost 10 bases; unmatched junction nucleotides: 12. CDR3 amino acids: CASSSDRDGIWEQFF. CDR3 in DNA: TGTGCCAGCAGCTCGGACAGGGATGGGATTTGGGAGCAGTTCTTC.

This chain joins TRBV4-1 and TRBJ1-3; D gene ambiguous. V lost 1 base and J 4 bases, leaving 11 bases between the germline ends. CDR3 length: 15 amino acids. In germline, CDR1 is MGHRA, CDR2 YSYEKL. CDR3 sequence (DNA): TGCGCCAGCAGCCAAGGAATGGGCCGGGGAAACACCATATATTTT. Encoded protein: CASSQGMGRGNTIYF.